Described below is a single TCR beta chain sequence and its context. Its antigen is still unknown. The data stem from a study of identical twins. Template switching added a universal primer site; cDNA carried unique molecular identifiers. TCRdb used MiXCR to reprocess the 5' RACE reads, holding one entry per CDR3 protein. This table holds 1.5 million or so distinct CDR3 sequences, about 32% found once. The germline V gene encodes CDR1 SGHAT and CDR2 FQNNGV. With 4 bases clipped from V and 4 bases from J, the junction kept 10 bases outside the gene matches. The CDR3 loop spans 16 amino acids. Broader study findings: Possibly, invariant MAIT and iNKT cells partly confounded zero-insertion analyses. Reduced insertions were recorded for abundant cord blood beta clonotypes, with no such pattern in memory repertoires.

The specimen was cord blood. The chain has TRBV11-2 and TRBJ2-1; 7 bases agree with TRBD1. This receptor was taken from a newborn girl in good health. Here the CDR3 DNA reads TGTGCCAGCAGCTCATACCGGGACAGCGATTACAATGAGCAGTTCTTC. It is translated as CASSSYRDSDYNEQFF. The complete variable domain, with remaining parts taken from reference TRBV11-2 and TRBJ2-1, reads EAGVAQSPRYKIIEKRQSVAFWCNPISGHATLYWYQQILGQGPKLLIQFQNNGVVDDSQLPKDRFSAERLKGVDSTLKIQPAKLEDSAVYLCASSSYRDSDYNEQFFGPGTRLTVL.